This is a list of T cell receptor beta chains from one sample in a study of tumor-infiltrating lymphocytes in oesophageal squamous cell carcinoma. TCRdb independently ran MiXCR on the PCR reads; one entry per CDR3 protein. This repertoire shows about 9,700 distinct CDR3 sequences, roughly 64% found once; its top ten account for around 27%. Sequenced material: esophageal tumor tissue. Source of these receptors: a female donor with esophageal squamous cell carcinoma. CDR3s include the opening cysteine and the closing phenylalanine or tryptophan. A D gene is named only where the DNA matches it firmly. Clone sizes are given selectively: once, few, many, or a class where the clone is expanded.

CDR3: CASSFRDSEQYF
DNA: TGTGCCAGCAGTTTTCGTGACAGCGAGCAGTACTTC
J: TRBJ2-7
size: -
length: 12
D: -
V: TRBV27

CDR3: CAISGTSGYNEQFF
DNA: TGTGCCATCAGTGGGACTAGCGGGTACAATGAGCAGTTCTTC
J: TRBJ2-1
size: -
length: 14
D: TRBD2
V: TRBV10-3

CDR3: CATSREVSGRLGTQYF
DNA: TGTGCCACCAGCAGAGAGGTGTCGGGTCGCTTGGGGACCCAGTACTTC
J: TRBJ2-5
size: -
length: 16
D: -
V: TRBV15

CDR3: CASSYAGVPDTQYF
DNA: TGTGCCAGCAGCTACGCGGGAGTTCCAGATACGCAGTATTTT
J: TRBJ2-3
size: many
length: 14
D: TRBD2
V: TRBV25-1

CDR3: CASSSRSSGANVLTF
DNA: TGTGCCAGCAGTTCCCGGAGTTCTGGGGCCAACGTCCTGACTTTC
J: TRBJ2-6
size: -
length: 15
D: -
V: TRBV6-8

CDR3: CASSLATSGNTGELYF
DNA: TGTGCCAGCAGCTTAGCGACTAGCGGGAACACCGGGGAGCTGTACTTC
J: TRBJ2-4
size: -
length: 16
D: TRBD2
V: TRBV7-6

CDR3: CASSLGGTTAYEQYF
DNA: TGTGCCAGCAGCTTAGGCGGGACCACTGCCTACGAGCAGTACTTC
J: TRBJ2-7
size: -
length: 15
D: -
V: TRBV7-2

CDR3: CASSPGTSGTDEQFF
DNA: TGTGCCAGCAGCCCGGGGACTAGCGGGACAGACGAGCAGTTCTTC
J: TRBJ2-1
size: -
length: 15
D: TRBD2
V: TRBV7-2

CDR3: CASSHPFHEQFF
DNA: TGTGCCAGCTCTCACCCATTTCATGAGCAGTTCTTC
J: TRBJ2-1
size: -
length: 12
D: -
V: TRBV7-2

CDR3: CASSLKTTDFYNEQFF
DNA: TGCGCCAGCAGCTTGAAGACCACCGATTTCTACAATGAGCAGTTCTTC
J: TRBJ2-1
size: medium-sized
length: 16
D: -
V: TRBV5-1

CDR3: CASSLGSSGRWEQYF
DNA: TGTGCCAGCAGCTTAGGGTCTAGCGGGAGGTGGGAGCAGTACTTC
J: TRBJ2-7
size: once
length: 15
D: TRBD2
V: TRBV7-2

CDR3: CASSYGLAGGPNEQFF
DNA: TGTGCCAGCAGTTACGGGTTAGCGGGGGGGCCCAATGAGCAGTTCTTC
J: TRBJ2-1
size: -
length: 16
D: TRBD2
V: TRBV6-6

CDR3: CASSQGVGVAYEQYF
DNA: TGTGCCAGCAGCCAAGGGGTTGGAGTGGCCTACGAGCAGTACTTC
J: TRBJ2-7
size: few
length: 15
D: -
V: TRBV14

CDR3: CASSRGLAGNEQFF
DNA: TGTGCCAGCAGCCGAGGACTAGCGGGCAATGAGCAGTTCTTC
J: TRBJ2-1
size: -
length: 14
D: TRBD2
V: TRBV7-2

CDR3: CASSARDLNEKLFF
DNA: TGTGCCAGCAGCGCCCGGGATCTGAATGAAAAACTGTTTTTT
J: TRBJ1-4
size: -
length: 14
D: -
V: TRBV7-2

CDR3: CATSDWQGSQETQYF
DNA: TGTGCCACCAGTGATTGGCAGGGGTCCCAAGAGACCCAGTACTTC
J: TRBJ2-5
size: -
length: 15
D: -
V: TRBV24-1

CDR3: CAISESLAGVETQYF
DNA: TGTGCCATCAGTGAGTCGCTAGCGGGAGTTGAGACCCAGTACTTC
J: TRBJ2-5
size: -
length: 15
D: TRBD2
V: TRBV10-3

CDR3: CASSLRDRFNEQYF
DNA: TGTGCCAGCAGTTTAAGGGACAGGTTCAACGAGCAGTACTTC
J: TRBJ2-7
size: -
length: 14
D: TRBD1
V: TRBV28

CDR3: CASSPTGSPNQYF
DNA: TGTGCCAGCAGCCCGACAGGGTCCCCCAACCAGTACTTC
J: TRBJ2-4
size: few
length: 13
D: TRBD1
V: TRBV6-1

CDR3: CASRTGNTEAFF
DNA: TGTGCCAGCCGTACAGGGAACACTGAAGCTTTCTTT
J: TRBJ1-1
size: -
length: 12
D: -
V: TRBV11-1

CDR3: CAISDRGAETQYF
DNA: TGTGCCATCAGTGATCGGGGGGCTGAGACCCAGTACTTC
J: TRBJ2-5
size: few
length: 13
D: -
V: TRBV10-3

CDR3: CAISLAGENNEQFF
DNA: TGTGCCATCAGCTTAGCGGGAGAAAACAATGAGCAGTTCTTC
J: TRBJ2-1
size: -
length: 14
D: TRBD2
V: TRBV10-3

CDR3: CASSLTRPSGRAGNEQFF
DNA: TGTGCCAGCAGCTTAACGCGGCCTAGCGGGAGGGCCGGGAATGAGCAGTTCTTC
J: TRBJ2-1
size: -
length: 18
D: TRBD2
V: TRBV7-6

CDR3: CASKRTSGTTGPNEQFF
DNA: TGTGCCAGCAAAAGGACTAGCGGGACCACGGGACCTAACGAGCAGTTCTTC
J: TRBJ2-1
size: -
length: 17
D: TRBD2
V: TRBV5-3

CDR3: CASRTGTGVHPRYNEQFF
DNA: TGTGCCAGCAGGACCGGGACAGGAGTCCATCCCCGCTACAATGAGCAGTTCTTC
J: TRBJ2-1
size: -
length: 18
D: TRBD1
V: TRBV27

CDR3: CASSLLREGYEQYF
DNA: TGTGCCAGCAGCTTATTGCGGGAGGGGTACGAGCAGTACTTC
J: TRBJ2-7
size: -
length: 14
D: TRBD2
V: TRBV7-2

CDR3: CASSEGSAGRSSYNEQFF
DNA: TGTGCCAGCAGTGAGGGTTCCGCGGGGCGCAGCTCCTACAATGAGCAGTTCTTC
J: TRBJ2-1
size: -
length: 18
D: -
V: TRBV6-1

CDR3: CASSFTGTQYF
DNA: TGTGCCAGCAGTTTCACTGGTACGCAGTATTTT
J: TRBJ2-3
size: -
length: 11
D: -
V: TRBV12-3/TRBV12-4

CDR3: CASSLEPSMFGQFF
DNA: TGTGCCAGCAGCTTAGAACCGTCAATGTTCGGGCAGTTCTTC
J: TRBJ2-1
size: -
length: 14
D: -
V: TRBV11-2

CDR3: CATKFGGPTDTQYF
DNA: TGTGCCACCAAGTTTGGGGGTCCCACAGATACGCAGTATTTT
J: TRBJ2-3
size: -
length: 14
D: -
V: TRBV6-2/TRBV6-3

CDR3: CASSLQETQYF
DNA: TGTGCCAGCAGCTTACAGGAGACCCAGTACTTC
J: TRBJ2-5
size: few
length: 11
D: -
V: TRBV7-3

CDR3: CASSLSGYNEQFF
DNA: TGTGCCAGCAGCTTGAGCGGTTACAATGAGCAGTTCTTC
J: TRBJ2-1
size: -
length: 13
D: -
V: TRBV7-2

CDR3: CASTTRGLAGAETQYF
DNA: TGCGCCAGCACGACTCGGGGACTAGCGGGAGCAGAGACCCAGTACTTC
J: TRBJ2-5
size: -
length: 16
D: TRBD2
V: TRBV5-1

CDR3: CASSLQGTLNRGQYF
DNA: TGTGCCAGCAGCCTACAGGGGACACTTAACCGGGGGCAGTACTTC
J: TRBJ2-7
size: -
length: 15
D: TRBD1
V: TRBV7-9

CDR3: CASSLRIQGTNTEAFF
DNA: TGTGCCAGCAGCTTGCGAATCCAGGGGACGAACACTGAAGCTTTCTTT
J: TRBJ1-1
size: many
length: 16
D: -
V: TRBV7-2

CDR3: CASSPRTSVYNEQFF
DNA: TGTGCCAGCAGCCCCCGGACTAGCGTGTACAATGAGCAGTTCTTC
J: TRBJ2-1
size: few
length: 15
D: TRBD2
V: TRBV7-4

CDR3: CASSSDRGETQYF
DNA: TGTGCCAGCAGCTCGGACAGGGGGGAGACCCAGTACTTC
J: TRBJ2-5
size: few
length: 13
D: TRBD1
V: TRBV7-2

CDR3: CASSFYVSSLSTDTQYF
DNA: TGTGCCAGCAGCTTTTACGTCAGCTCTCTCAGCACAGATACGCAGTATTTT
J: TRBJ2-3
size: -
length: 17
D: -
V: TRBV7-2

CDR3: CASRENSEAFF
DNA: TGTGCCAGCAGGGAAAACTCTGAAGCTTTCTTT
J: TRBJ1-1
size: -
length: 11
D: -
V: TRBV28

CDR3: CASSDRDLNTEAFF
DNA: TGTGCCAGCAGTGACAGGGACTTGAACACTGAAGCTTTCTTT
J: TRBJ1-1
size: -
length: 14
D: TRBD1
V: TRBV12-3/TRBV12-4